This T cell receptor (beta chain) was documented in a study of graft-versus-host responses after intestinal transplantation. Trimming cost V 0 bases and J 0 bases, with 10 bases left between them. The germline V gene encodes CDR1 SGHKS and CDR2 YYEKEE (reference sequence). The CDR3 totals 15 residues. With regard to this clone: Its target is not known.

Produced via immunoSEQ multiplex PCR; TCRdb's table is partial and in-frame only. The table lists roughly 100,000 clones, roughly nine tenths of them singletons. The receptor was isolated from a human donor who was the organ donor for an intestinal transplant. V is TRBV5-5 and J is TRBJ2-7, with a tentative D call TRBD1 (5 bases). The specimen was unstimulated CD4+ T cells sorted from spleen or lymph node cells, collected before transplant. The DNA for the CDR3 is TGTGCCAGCAGCTTGGGTTGGGGCCTCTCCTACGAGCAGTACTTC. Translating gives CASSLGWGLSYEQYF.